These T cell receptor beta chains were read from a single sample in a study of cytomegalovirus exposure and HLA in healthy donors. TCRdb's copy holds only in-frame clones and misses some; the assay was immunoSEQ multiplex PCR. The table has about 93,000 clones, approximately 81% seen once; the top ten hold 3% to 4%. The sequenced material came from PBMCs. Every receptor here comes from a middle-aged woman in good health and CMV-seronegative. The CDR3 runs from the conserved cysteine through the conserved F or W. Fields, in order: clone size, D gene, V gene, J gene, CDR3 length, CDR3 DNA, CDR3 protein. The D gene is left open where the match is weak. The listing skips clone size in some rows; elsewhere it reads once, few, many or a size class.

abundance: -
d_gene: TRBD1
v_gene: TRBV7-3
j_gene: TRBJ2-2
len: 18
CDR3nt: TGTGCCAGCAGCCCCCGCCCGGGGACAGGGGGGAACACCGGGGAGCTGTTTTTT
CDR3aa: CASSPRPGTGGNTGELFF

abundance: few
d_gene: TRBD2
v_gene: TRBV6-5
j_gene: TRBJ2-3
len: 14
CDR3nt: TGTGCCACCTTAGCGGGAGGGATCACAGATACGCAGTATTTT
CDR3aa: CATLAGGITDTQYF

abundance: -
d_gene: -
v_gene: TRBV18
j_gene: TRBJ2-7
len: 15
CDR3nt: TGTGCCAGCTCACCACTGGCTAGTAGGGGGAACGAGCAGTACTTC
CDR3aa: CASSPLASRGNEQYF

abundance: -
d_gene: TRBD2
v_gene: TRBV6-4
j_gene: TRBJ2-1
len: 13
CDR3nt: TGTGCCAGCAGTGGCGGGAGCTACAATGAGCAGTTCTTC
CDR3aa: CASSGGSYNEQFF

abundance: -
d_gene: -
v_gene: TRBV7-9
j_gene: TRBJ1-2
len: 14
CDR3nt: TGTGCCAGCGCCTTCGGGACTTCTAACTATGGCTACACCTTC
CDR3aa: CASAFGTSNYGYTF

abundance: -
d_gene: -
v_gene: TRBV5-1
j_gene: TRBJ2-2
len: 16
CDR3nt: TGCGCCAGCAGCCCGTCCGGGAAATCGAACACCGGGGAGCTGTTTTTT
CDR3aa: CASSPSGKSNTGELFF

abundance: few
d_gene: -
v_gene: TRBV5-1
j_gene: TRBJ2-7
len: 13
CDR3nt: TGCGCCAGCAGCTCCGGGGTCGTATACGAGCAGTACTTC
CDR3aa: CASSSGVVYEQYF

abundance: -
d_gene: -
v_gene: TRBV21-1
j_gene: TRBJ1-1
len: 13
CDR3nt: TGTGCCAGCAGCAATTGGACTGCCACTGAAGCTTTCTTT
CDR3aa: CASSNWTATEAFF

abundance: -
d_gene: TRBD2
v_gene: TRBV7-8
j_gene: TRBJ2-1
len: 20
CDR3nt: TGTGCCAGCAGCTTAGCGAAGGGCAGGGTAGCGGGAGGGTTATACAATGAGCAGTTCTTC
CDR3aa: CASSLAKGRVAGGLYNEQFF

abundance: -
d_gene: -
v_gene: TRBV7-9
j_gene: TRBJ2-2
len: 16
CDR3nt: TGTGCCAGCTACCGCGGCGGATTCGCGAACACCGGGGAGCTGTTTTTT
CDR3aa: CASYRGGFANTGELFF

abundance: -
d_gene: -
v_gene: TRBV28
j_gene: TRBJ2-7
len: 13
CDR3nt: TGTGCCAGCAGTCCCAGGACAGCCTACGAGCAGTACTTC
CDR3aa: CASSPRTAYEQYF

abundance: -
d_gene: TRBD1
v_gene: TRBV6-1
j_gene: TRBJ1-1
len: 15
CDR3nt: TGTGCCAGCCCGGACAGGGGGTATTCCGACACTGAAGCTTTCTTT
CDR3aa: CASPDRGYSDTEAFF

abundance: -
d_gene: -
v_gene: TRBV7-2
j_gene: TRBJ2-1
len: 15
CDR3nt: TGTGCCAGCAGCTTCCGCGGTTCGTCCTACAATGAGCAGTTCTTC
CDR3aa: CASSFRGSSYNEQFF

abundance: -
d_gene: TRBD1
v_gene: TRBV6-5
j_gene: TRBJ2-3
len: 13
CDR3nt: TGTGCCAGCAGGTCGACGGGGACAGGGACGCAGTATTTT
CDR3aa: CASRSTGTGTQYF

abundance: -
d_gene: -
v_gene: TRBV27
j_gene: TRBJ1-2
len: 13
CDR3nt: TGTGCCAGCAGTACAGGGTTTGCGGATGGCTACACCTTC
CDR3aa: CASSTGFADGYTF

abundance: -
d_gene: -
v_gene: TRBV28
j_gene: TRBJ1-5
len: 12
CDR3nt: TGTGCCAGCATGAGGCGGGGTCAGCCCCAGCATTTT
CDR3aa: CASMRRGQPQHF

abundance: -
d_gene: -
v_gene: TRBV27
j_gene: TRBJ2-2
len: 16
CDR3nt: TGTGCCAGCAGTTTATCGGGCAGTCTGAACACCGGGGAGCTGTTTTTT
CDR3aa: CASSLSGSLNTGELFF

abundance: -
d_gene: TRBD2
v_gene: TRBV5-4
j_gene: TRBJ2-7
len: 14
CDR3nt: TGTGCCAGCCGTCCGGGACTAGCGGGAGGTGAGCAGTACTTC
CDR3aa: CASRPGLAGGEQYF

abundance: -
d_gene: -
v_gene: TRBV7-3
j_gene: TRBJ1-2
len: 13
CDR3nt: TGTGCCAGCAGCTTAACAGGCGGCTATGGCTACACCTTC
CDR3aa: CASSLTGGYGYTF

abundance: -
d_gene: -
v_gene: TRBV5-1
j_gene: TRBJ2-6
len: 17
CDR3nt: TGCGCCAGCAGCCCACAACAGGGAACCTCTGGGGCCAACGTCCTGACTTTC
CDR3aa: CASSPQQGTSGANVLTF

abundance: -
d_gene: TRBD1
v_gene: TRBV28
j_gene: TRBJ2-2
len: 14
CDR3nt: TGTGCCAGCGCGGTGGCACAGGGGACCGGGGAGCTGTTTTTT
CDR3aa: CASAVAQGTGELFF

abundance: -
d_gene: -
v_gene: TRBV5-1
j_gene: TRBJ2-3
len: 15
CDR3nt: TGCGCCAGCAAGGATAACAGGGCGGGCACAGATACGCAGTATTTT
CDR3aa: CASKDNRAGTDTQYF

abundance: -
d_gene: -
v_gene: TRBV11-3
j_gene: TRBJ2-2
len: 14
CDR3nt: TGTGCCAGCAGCCCACAGACGAACACCGGGGAGCTGTTTTTT
CDR3aa: CASSPQTNTGELFF

abundance: -
d_gene: -
v_gene: TRBV9
j_gene: TRBJ1-3
len: 13
CDR3nt: TGTGCCAGCTCCCTGGCGGGTGGAAACACCATATATTTT
CDR3aa: CASSLAGGNTIYF

abundance: -
d_gene: -
v_gene: TRBV9
j_gene: TRBJ2-3
len: 15
CDR3nt: TGTGCCAGCAGCCACATTAGCGGTTACACAGATACGCAGTATTTT
CDR3aa: CASSHISGYTDTQYF

abundance: -
d_gene: -
v_gene: TRBV29-1
j_gene: TRBJ2-5
len: 12
CDR3nt: TGCAGCGGCGGGGAGCTTCAAGAGACCCAGTACTTC
CDR3aa: CSGGELQETQYF

abundance: -
d_gene: TRBD2
v_gene: TRBV5-4
j_gene: TRBJ2-1
len: 15
CDR3nt: TGTGCCAGCAGGCAGATCGGCGGGAGGGCCAATGAGCAGTTCTTC
CDR3aa: CASRQIGGRANEQFF

abundance: -
d_gene: TRBD2
v_gene: TRBV27
j_gene: TRBJ2-7
len: 14
CDR3nt: TGTGCCAGCAGTTTTGCTAGCGGCTCCTACGAGCAGTACTTC
CDR3aa: CASSFASGSYEQYF

abundance: -
d_gene: TRBD2
v_gene: TRBV6-6
j_gene: TRBJ2-7
len: 14
CDR3nt: TGTGCCAGCAGTATAACTAGCGTCGTCGGCGAGCAGTACTTC
CDR3aa: CASSITSVVGEQYF

abundance: -
d_gene: -
v_gene: TRBV10-3
j_gene: TRBJ2-6
len: 17
CDR3nt: TGTGCCATCAGTGAGTCGTACAGAAGCTCTGGGGCCAACGTCCTGACTTTC
CDR3aa: CAISESYRSSGANVLTF

abundance: -
d_gene: TRBD1
v_gene: TRBV5-6
j_gene: TRBJ2-5
len: 16
CDR3nt: TGTGCCAGCAGCGACCGGGACAGGGGGTACCAAGAGACCCAGTACTTC
CDR3aa: CASSDRDRGYQETQYF

abundance: few
d_gene: -
v_gene: TRBV6-1
j_gene: TRBJ2-1
len: 15
CDR3nt: TGTGCCAGCAGGACTACAGGGTCCTCCTACAATGAGCAGTTCTTC
CDR3aa: CASRTTGSSYNEQFF

abundance: -
d_gene: TRBD2
v_gene: TRBV29-1
j_gene: TRBJ2-7
len: 14
CDR3nt: TGCAGCGTCCAGAAGAGACTAGCGGATTACGAGCAGTACTTC
CDR3aa: CSVQKRLADYEQYF

abundance: once
d_gene: -
v_gene: TRBV6-5
j_gene: TRBJ2-4
len: 15
CDR3nt: TGTGCCAGCAGTCCCGAGGCGGGGACCAAAAACATTCAGTACTTC
CDR3aa: CASSPEAGTKNIQYF

abundance: -
d_gene: -
v_gene: TRBV18
j_gene: TRBJ2-1
len: 12
CDR3nt: TGTGCCAGCTCACCTGGGACACTTGAGCAGTTCTTC
CDR3aa: CASSPGTLEQFF

abundance: -
d_gene: -
v_gene: TRBV11-2
j_gene: TRBJ2-7
len: 13
CDR3nt: TGTGCCAGCAGCTTAGGAGCGCCCTACGAGCAGTACTTC
CDR3aa: CASSLGAPYEQYF

abundance: -
d_gene: -
v_gene: TRBV6-6
j_gene: TRBJ1-5
len: 14
CDR3nt: TGTGCCAGCAGTTACAGGGGTGGCAATCAGCCCCAGCATTTT
CDR3aa: CASSYRGGNQPQHF

abundance: -
d_gene: TRBD1
v_gene: TRBV7-2
j_gene: TRBJ1-1
len: 15
CDR3nt: TGTGCCAGCAGCCTCGGGACAGGGGGGAACACTGAAGCTTTCTTT
CDR3aa: CASSLGTGGNTEAFF

abundance: -
d_gene: TRBD1
v_gene: TRBV19
j_gene: TRBJ2-7
len: 13
CDR3nt: TGTGCCAGTACCGCGGACAGGGCCGACGAGCAGTACTTC
CDR3aa: CASTADRADEQYF

abundance: once
d_gene: -
v_gene: TRBV6-4
j_gene: TRBJ2-3
len: 13
CDR3nt: TGTGCCAGCAGGCCAGTTGGCACAGATACGCAGTATTTT
CDR3aa: CASRPVGTDTQYF

abundance: -
d_gene: TRBD1
v_gene: TRBV18
j_gene: TRBJ1-2
len: 17
CDR3nt: TGTGCCAGCTCACCAGGCCAGGGGGCGGTAAGGCCCTATGGCTACACCTTC
CDR3aa: CASSPGQGAVRPYGYTF